Following are 10 T cell receptor beta chains from one sample sequenced in a study of tumor-infiltrating lymphocytes in primary liver carcinoma. Reverse transcription of 500 ng total RNA with a constant-region primer produced TCR beta cDNA. Libraries covering TCR beta were generated through three nested multiplex PCR rounds (using a slightly modified ARM-PCR). The first two PCR rounds used TRBV1-TRBV30 primers with a Cbeta primer, about 9 cycles each. TCRdb reprocessed the multiplex PCR reads with MiXCR, giving one entry per CDR3 protein. The profile shows 30,000 to 35,000 distinct CDR3 sequences, 76% of them singletons. Co-extraction yielded RNA and DNA from roughly 20-30 mg of unsorted bulk tissue. Input material: liver tumor tissue from sampling region 5. Noted subset: tumor region T5, tumor centre. These receptors were taken from a man between 40 and 49 years old with primary liver carcinoma and hepatitis B virus infection.

The chain carries TRBV6-1 and TRBJ2-3; 8 bases map to TRBD1. The J segment lost 11 bases and the V segment lost 3 bases, leaving 13 bases of the junction unmatched. Germline V gives CDR1 MNHNS, CDR2 SASEGT. The CDR3 spans 15 residues. CDR3 DNA sequence: TGTGCCAGCAGTGACGAGACAGGGGTGGCAGATGTGCAGTATTTT. It codes for CASSDETGVADVQYF.

A remark on this clonotype: Germline is not matched at one junction end, which may reflect a read error. This rearrangement joins TRBV30 to TRBJ1-6; TRBD1 is a possible D gene (5 bases). CDR1 is GTSNPN, CDR2 SVGIG, per germline (reference sequence). The CDR3 is 15 amino acids. The CDR3: CAWSGGVRDTSPLHF. The CDR3 DNA is TGCGCCTGGAGTGGGGGGGTAAGGGATACTTCACCCCTCCACTTT.

This clonotype has only a few counts. A read error may be the cause here, since a much bigger clone is one base away. This chain connects TRBV5-1 to TRBJ2-7, with 10 bases that match TRBD1. Looked up from germline, CDR1 is SGHRS and CDR2 is YFSETQ. The CDR3 has 16 amino acids. Here the CDR3 DNA reads TGCGTCAGCAGCTTGGGGGGGACAGGGGTTCAGTACGAGCAGTACTTC. Translation gives CVSSLGGTGVQYEQYF. Drawing the rest from reference TRBV5-1 and TRBJ2-7, the complete variable domain is KAGVTQTPRYLIKTRGQQVTLSCSPISGHRSVSWYQQTPGQGLQFLFEYFSETQRNKGNFPGRFSGRQFSNSRSEMNVSTLELGDSALYLCVSSLGGTGVQYEQYFGPGTRLTVT.

The CDR3 sequence is CASSLAPGGQPQHF. CDR3 DNA sequence: TGTGCCAGCAGCTTAGCCCCGGGGGGTCAGCCCCAGCATTTT. V usage is TRBV7-6 and J usage is TRBJ1-5; TRBD1 is a possible D gene (5 bases). Germline CDR1 and CDR2: SGHVS and FNYEAQ. The CDR3 is made up of 14 amino acids. V shed 0 bases and J shed 6 bases, with 9 bases lying between them.

On this clonotype: The junction and the germline gene differ at one end; a read error may be behind it. CDR3: CVSSYRLAGADGELFF. As DNA, the CDR3 is TGTGTCAGCAGTTATCGGCTAGCGGGAGCCGACGGGGAGCTATTTTTT. J is TRBJ2-2 and V is TRBV6-2 or TRBV6-3; 10 bases are shared with TRBD2. CDR3 length: 16 residues. Germline V gene sequence: CDR1 MNHEY, CDR2 SVGEGT.

Concerning this clonotype itself: The final CDR3 position lacks the conserved phenylalanine or tryptophan, pointing to a likely read error. This sequence joins TRBV5-6 and TRBJ2-2, with D tentatively TRBD1 (6 bases). Germline loops: CDR1 SGHDT, CDR2 YYEEEE. V gave up 3 bases and J gave up 5 bases, with 14 bases separating them. The CDR3 runs to 15 residues. CDR3 residues: CASSSGTLVTGELFC. The CDR3 DNA is TGTGCCAGCAGCTCCGGGACATTGGTGACCGGGGAGCTGTTTTGT.

This clonotype was detected only a few times. Mismatch with germline at one junction end may stem from a read error. The chain joins TRBV6-5 to TRBJ2-2; D is tentatively TRBD1 or TRBD2 (5 bases each). In germline, CDR1 is MNHEY, CDR2 SVGAGI. CDR3 length: 17 residues. CDR3 loop: CVSTLGTRNMVTGELFF. CDR3 DNA: TGTGTCAGCACCCTAGGGACGAGGAATATGGTCACCGGGGAGCTGTTTTTT.

Notes on this clonotype: Germline is not matched at one junction end, which may reflect a read error. This chain connects TRBV10-3 to TRBJ2-7; 16 bases match TRBD2. The length of the CDR3 is 19 residues. The V gene's germline CDR1 is ENHRY and CDR2 SYGVKD. The CDR3 nucleotides are TGTGCCATCACCAGACGATCGGGACTAGCGGGAGGGTCCTCCTACGAACAGTACTTC. This codes for CAITRRSGLAGGSSYEQYF.

In regard to this clonotype: Given the absence of the conserved phenylalanine or tryptophan at the CDR3 end, a read error is likely. The rearrangement uses TRBV11-2 and TRBJ2-7; 11 nucleotides match TRBD2. With 9 bases clipped from V and 4 bases from J, the junction kept 14 bases outside the gene matches. The germline V gene has CDR1 SGHAT and CDR2 FQNNGV. This CDR3 region has 16 residues. This CDR3 is CASGLDGPSGRYEQYL. The CDR3 nucleotides are TGTGCCAGTGGCTTAGATGGGCCTAGCGGGAGGTACGAGCAGTACCTC.

Of note for this clonotype: In this CDR3 the conserved last residue, phenylalanine or tryptophan, is missing, so a read error is likely. This chain uses TRBV12-3 or TRBV12-4 with TRBJ2-5; 7 nucleotides agree with TRBD1. The DNA end lines up better with TRBJ2-1; the J call may be wrong. CDR3 length: 16 amino acids. The CDR3, as DNA: TGTGCCAGCAGTTCTAGGACAGGAGTTTCCTACAATGAGCAGTTCTCC. Its translation: CASSSRTGVSYNEQFS.